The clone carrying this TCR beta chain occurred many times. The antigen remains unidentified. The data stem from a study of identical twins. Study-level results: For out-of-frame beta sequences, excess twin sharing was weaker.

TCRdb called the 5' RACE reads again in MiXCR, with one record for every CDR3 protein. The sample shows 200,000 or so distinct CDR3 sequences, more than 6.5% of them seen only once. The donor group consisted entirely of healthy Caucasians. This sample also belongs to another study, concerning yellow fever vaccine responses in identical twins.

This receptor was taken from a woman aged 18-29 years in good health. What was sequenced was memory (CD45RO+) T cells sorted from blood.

This CDR3 reads CASSASARMGDTF. Written as DNA, the CDR3 is TGTGCCAGCAGTGCTTCCGCCAGGATGGGGGACACCTTC. The rearrangement joins TRBV12-3 or TRBV12-4 to TRBJ1-2, with D perhaps matching TRBD1 (5 bases). The CDR3 runs to 13 residues. V lost 5 bases to trimming and J lost 12 bases, with 19 bases between them.